Detailed here is one T cell receptor beta chain. This clone was seen just once. Its antigen has not been determined. Per-nucleotide qualities are absent, and no much larger clonotype sits a single base away. Genomic DNA was extracted from sorted cells for sequencing of the TCRbeta CDR3 region. The immunoSEQ Assay was used to sequence the TCRbeta CDR3 regions. Imported from immuneACCESS, the table was reduced by TCRdb to in-frame sequences with V and J called. These copies leave out some clones; in studies compared against another copy, an unresolved V gene accounts for under half, and the cause of the remainder is not known. The sample table records roughly 48,000 clones; about 88% of these occur just once. The biggest ten clones account for approximately 1.2% of the sample. This record belongs to a study of OX40 agonist ivuxolimab in advanced cancers. With respect to the entire study: Ivuxolimab was a fully human IgG2 agonistic monoclonal antibody targeting the costimulatory receptor OX40 (CD134). In the dose-escalation cohort, around four fifths of patients were male, and the mean age was roughly 56 years with a range of about 20 to 80. Prior anti-PD-1, anti-PD-L1 or anti-CTLA-4 therapy was permitted, and about 40% of dose-escalation patients had received checkpoint inhibitors. The point of sequencing TCRbeta in the periphery was to test whether ivuxolimab changed TCR sequence diversity and drove clonal T-cell expansion. Intravenous ivuxolimab was administered to patients every 2 weeks at six dose levels: 0.01, 0.1, 0.3, 1.5, 3 and 10 mg/kg. Partial responses were achieved by three dose-escalation patients, of whom one had hepatocellular carcinoma and two had cutaneous melanoma. The paper covers the monotherapy dose-escalation part of the phase I ivuxolimab trial, which included N = 52 patients. Among the approximately 50 dose-escalation patients, around 19 had hepatocellular carcinoma, roughly 15 melanoma, 9 renal cell carcinoma and 9 head and neck cancer.

The trial excluded patients who had a history of autoimmune disease or were on systemic immunosuppression. Peripheral blood for TCR sequencing was drawn from every dose cohort at baseline, at cycle 4 day 1 and at cycle 7 day 1. The samples were drawn from a first-in-human, open-label, multicenter phase I dose-escalation trial of ivuxolimab. Adults with locally advanced or metastatic melanoma, renal cell, hepatocellular, or head and neck squamous cell carcinoma were enrolled in the trial. Before TCR sequencing, CD4+ T cells and CD8+ T cells were sorted from peripheral blood as separate populations. Overall study outcomes, separate from this receptor: The antigen specificity of the peripheral T cells that underwent clonal expansion was not determined. Low levels of normalized T-cell clonal expansion were also seen in some nonresponding patients. After ivuxolimab, CD8+ T cells had more expanded clones than CD4+ T cells on average. At doses from 0.1 to 3.0 mg/kg, clonal expansion was seen in both CD4+ and CD8+ blood T cells between baseline and week 6. In the 0.1-3.0 mg/kg groups, partial responders were among the patients with the lowest normalized peripheral clonal expansion, particularly in CD8+ T cells.

The sequences come from CD4+ or CD8+ T cells sorted from blood, collected in a trial of the OX40 agonist ivuxolimab. This TCR was sampled from an adult with an advanced solid tumor such as melanoma, head and neck, liver or kidney cancer.

Read as DNA, the sequence is TGTGCCAGCAGCTTGGGGACAGCATCAATTCCCCCTTCCACAGATACGCAGTATTTT. It translates to CASSLGTASIPPSTDTQYF. The rearrangement combines TRBV7-3 with TRBJ2-3; TRBD1 aligns with 7 central bases. Trimming accounts for 3 bases at V and 2 bases at J, while the number of junction bases matched to no gene is 17. Per the germline V gene, SGHTA is the CDR1 and FQGTGA is the CDR2. The CDR3 spans 19 residues, from the cysteine through the phenylalanine. The retained sequence is limited to the CDR3, 57 bases, with the frame set at the first base.